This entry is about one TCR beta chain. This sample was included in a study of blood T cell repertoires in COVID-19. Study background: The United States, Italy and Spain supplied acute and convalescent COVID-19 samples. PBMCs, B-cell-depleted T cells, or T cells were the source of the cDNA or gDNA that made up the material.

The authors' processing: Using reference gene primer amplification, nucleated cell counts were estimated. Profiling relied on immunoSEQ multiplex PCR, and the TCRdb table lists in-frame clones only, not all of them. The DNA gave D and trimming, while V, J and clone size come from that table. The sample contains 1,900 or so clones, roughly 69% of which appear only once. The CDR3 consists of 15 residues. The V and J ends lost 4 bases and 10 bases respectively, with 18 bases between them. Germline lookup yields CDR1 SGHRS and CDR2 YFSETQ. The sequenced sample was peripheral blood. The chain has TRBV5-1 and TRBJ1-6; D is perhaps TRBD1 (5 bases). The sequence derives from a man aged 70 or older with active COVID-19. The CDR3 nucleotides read TGCGCCAGCAGCCCCTGGGGGGGAGAGGAATCACCCCTCCACTTT. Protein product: CASSPWGGEESPLHF.